What follows describes a single TCR beta chain. This specimen belongs to a study of T cell responses to AZD1222 COVID-19 vaccine. V lost 1 base to trimming and J lost 4 bases, with 14 bases between them. The length of the CDR3 is 16 residues. Germline lookup yields CDR1 SGDLS and CDR2 YYNGEE. Assay used: immunoSEQ multiplex PCR; TCRdb lists only in-frame clones, some missing. The sample lists more than 95,000 clones, about 88% occurring once. The material sequenced was peripheral blood, taken on day 0 of AZD1222 vaccination. This chain links TRBV9 with TRBJ2-2; maybe TRBD1 (5 bases). The receptor was isolated from an adult in good health. This chain's CDR3 is CASSVTQGATTGELFF. For the CDR3, the DNA is TGTGCCAGCAGCGTAACTCAAGGGGCGACCACCGGGGAGCTGTTTTTT.